This T cell receptor beta chain was recovered during a study of OX40 agonist ivuxolimab in advanced cancers. In the study overall: While on treatment, patients had intravenous ivuxolimab at 0.01 to 10 mg/kg every 2 weeks. A diagnosis of hepatocellular carcinoma, melanoma, renal cell or head and neck cancer was present in dose-escalation patients. Study outcomes and limitations: Clonal expansion was among the lowest in partial responders at 0.1-3.0 mg/kg, especially CD8+. CD4+ and CD8+ blood T cells expanded clonally by week 6 at 0.1 to 3.0 mg/kg.

As to this clone: Its antigen is still unknown.

This CDR3 is built from 14 residues. Trimming stripped 5 bases from V and 7 bases from J, with 17 bases between. CDR1 and CDR2 (germline): SNHLY, FYNNEI. Produced via immunoSEQ multiplex PCR; TCRdb's table is partial and in-frame only. The table includes about 78,000 clones, roughly 84% detected once. The TCR originated in an adult with an advanced solid tumor such as melanoma, head and neck, liver or kidney cancer. The sample consisted of CD4+ or CD8+ T cells sorted from blood, taken in a trial of the OX40 agonist ivuxolimab. The V and J genes are TRBV2 and TRBJ1-1, with D possibly TRBD1 on 5 matching bases. The CDR3 protein is CASSKQGRGDEAFF. For the CDR3, the DNA is TGTGCCAGCAGTAAGCAGGGAAGGGGAGATGAAGCTTTCTTT.